One sample yielded the 27 T cell receptor beta chains listed below, sequenced in a study of identifying expanded T cells in peripheral blood. TCRdb's table, derived via immunoSEQ multiplex PCR, lists solely in-frame clones and lacks some. The sample holds under 100,000 clones, about 90% seen once. The sequenced sample was blood. The receptor set was obtained from a person aged 18 to 75 in good health.

The chain combines TRBV6-1 with TRBJ1-2; 10 bases fit TRBD1. Losses at the gene ends were 0 bases for V and 5 bases for J; bases not matched to a gene: 3. The CDR3 spans 15 residues. Germline values: CDR1 MNHNS, CDR2 SASEGT. The CDR3 nucleotides are TGTGCCAGCAGTGAAGCACGGGACAGGGGATATGGCTACACCTTC. It encodes CASSEARDRGYGYTF.

The chain is built from TRBV19 and TRBJ2-3; D is possibly TRBD1 (6 bases). The CDR3 loop spans 16 amino acids. Trimming pared 4 bases from V and 4 bases from J, leaving 18 bases between. Germline assignment: CDR1 LNHDA and CDR2 SQIVND (reference sequence). The CDR3 coding sequence is TGTGCCAGTAGTACCCTACAGGGTGTAGGGGCAGATACGCAGTATTTT. Its translation is CASSTLQGVGADTQYF.

V gene TRBV6-4 combines with J gene TRBJ2-2, with 10 bases identical to TRBD2. V was pared by 5 bases and J by 3 bases, with 0 bases of the junction left unmatched. The CDR3 contains 14 residues. The germline V gene encodes CDR1 MRHNA and CDR2 SNTAGT. The CDR3 DNA sequence: TGTGCCAGCAGTAGCGGGAGGGACACCGGGGAGCTGTTTTTT. Translated: CASSSGRDTGELFF.

The rearrangement joins TRBV13 to TRBJ1-4; perhaps TRBD1 as D (5 bases). Per germline, CDR1 PRHDT and CDR2 FYEKMQ (reference sequence). V shed 0 bases and J shed 6 bases, with 11 bases lying between them. CDR3 length: 15 amino acids. The CDR3 is CASSLGLGDDEKLFF. CDR3 in DNA: TGTGCCAGCAGCTTAGGCCTCGGGGACGATGAAAAACTGTTTTTT.

This clone was seen once. This chain links TRBV9 with TRBJ1-5; tentative D call: TRBD1 (5 bases). V was clipped by 0 bases and J by 4 bases, with 11 bases between them. Per germline, CDR1 SGDLS and CDR2 YYNGEE. The CDR3 has 15 residues. CDR3 amino acids: CASSVGDGRNQPQHF. In DNA form, the CDR3 reads TGTGCCAGCAGCGTAGGGGACGGTCGGAATCAGCCCCAGCATTTT.

This rearrangement joins TRBV5-6 to TRBJ1-1, with D possibly being TRBD1 (5 bases). Deletions cut 3 bases from V and 4 bases from J, with 16 bases between. CDR3 length: 15 residues. Per germline, CDR1 SGHDT and CDR2 YYEEEE. In DNA, the CDR3 is TGTGCCAGCAGCTGGGGACCAGGGCTTGGCACTGAAGCTTTCTTT. This sequence encodes CASSWGPGLGTEAFF. Together with reference TRBV5-6 and TRBJ1-1, the CDR3 gives the full variable domain: DAGVTQSPTHLIKTRGQQVTLRCSPKSGHDTVSWYQQALGQGPQFIFQYYEEEERQRGNFPDRFSGHQFPNYSSELNVNALLLGDSALYLCASSWGPGLGTEAFFGQGTRLTVV.

Only a few counts were recorded for this clone. This chain's CDR3 is CASSREIGQGESPLHF. The CDR3 nucleotides read TGTGCCAGTAGTAGGGAGATTGGGCAGGGAGAGTCACCCCTCCACTTT. V is TRBV19 and J is TRBJ1-6; TRBD1 might be the D (5 bases). The ends were cut back, 4 bases at V and 10 bases at J, with 20 bases in the middle. Germline lookup yields CDR1 LNHDA and CDR2 SQIVND (reference sequence). The CDR3 has 16 amino acids. Filled out from reference TRBV19 and TRBJ1-6, the complete variable domain reads DGGITQSPKYLFRKEGQNVTLSCEQNLNHDAMYWYRQDPGQGLRLIYYSQIVNDFQKGDIAEGYSVSREKKESFPLTVTSAQKNPTAFYLCASSREIGQGESPLHFGNGTRLTVT.

The chain couples TRBV19 to TRBJ1-5; D is uncertain. The CDR3 has 15 residues. Trimming took 7 bases from V and 1 from J, leaving 14 bases between them. CDR1 is LNHDA and CDR2 is SQIVND in the germline V gene (reference sequence). The CDR3 DNA follows: TGTGCCAGTACCCAAGGGTCGGGAAGCAATCAGCCCCAGCATTTT. It is translated as CASTQGSGSNQPQHF.

This sequence joins TRBV12-5 and TRBJ2-2; D is perhaps TRBD1 or TRBD2 (6 bases each). V lost 1 base, J lost 0 bases, and 9 bases lay in between. CDR3 length equals 16 residues. CDR1 is LGHNT, CDR2 FRNRAP, per germline. CDR3 sequence (DNA): TGTGCTAGTGGTTTGGAGGGGGGCGCGAACACCGGGGAGCTGTTTTTT. As protein: CASGLEGGANTGELFF.

The chain carries TRBV14 and TRBJ2-1; D may be TRBD1 or TRBD2 (5 bases each). The germline V gene has CDR1 SGHDN and CDR2 FVKESK. The CDR3 runs 16 residues. V lost 0 bases to trimming and J lost 4 bases, with 13 bases between them. Here the CDR3 DNA reads TGTGCCAGCAGCCAAGATGGGGGTGTAAGGTACAATGAGCAGTTCTTC. It yields the protein CASSQDGGVRYNEQFF.

This sequence joins TRBV19 and TRBJ2-1; TRBD1 matches 8 bases. CDR1 and CDR2 from the germline V gene are LNHDA and SQIVND (reference sequence). The J segment lost 6 bases and the V segment lost 2 bases, leaving 3 bases of the junction unmatched. The CDR3 is 14 residues long. In DNA, the CDR3 is TGTGCCAGTAGTATAAATCAGGGGGCCAATGAGCAGTTCTTC. Its translation is CASSINQGANEQFF.

This chain uses TRBV6-5 with TRBJ2-1, with 9 bases aligning to TRBD2. The V gene's germline CDR1 is MNHEY and CDR2 SVGAGI. V was clipped by 6 bases and J by 6 bases; unmatched bases: 6. CDR3 size: 14 residues. Here the CDR3 DNA reads TGTGCCAGCAGCCCGGGACTAGCCAGCAATGAGCAGTTCTTC. Encoded protein: CASSPGLASNEQFF.

The gene calls are TRBV27 and TRBJ1-1; no clear D gene. CDR3 size: 13 residues. V lost 2 bases and J lost 1, with 5 bases in between. Germline CDR1 is MNHEY and CDR2 is SMNVEV (reference sequence). This chain's CDR3 is CASSLGQNTEAFF. The CDR3 nucleotides read TGTGCCAGCAGTTTAGGCCAGAACACTGAAGCTTTCTTT.

The V call is TRBV2, the J call TRBJ2-7, with 8 bases that match TRBD2. V was clipped by 2 bases and J by 0 bases; unmatched bases: 3. CDR3 length: 15 residues. CDR1 SNHLY and CDR2 FYNNEI come from the germline V gene. CDR3 DNA sequence: TGTGCCAGCAGTGAAACTAGCGGTAGCTCCTACGAGCAGTACTTC. Its translation: CASSETSGSSYEQYF.

This chain uses TRBV6-5 with TRBJ1-1; D remains unclear. The CDR3 has 13 residues. The V and J ends lost 2 bases and 0 bases respectively, with 4 bases between them. Germline CDR1 reads MNHEY; CDR2 reads SVGAGI. CDR3 DNA sequence: TGTGCCAGCAGTTACGAGGTGAACACTGAAGCTTTCTTT. Protein sequence: CASSYEVNTEAFF.

The chain has TRBV2 and TRBJ2-7, with D uncertain. The CDR3 is 14 amino acids. Between the trimmed V and J ends, which lost 7 bases and 3 bases, there was a span of 16 bases. Germline values: CDR1 SNHLY, CDR2 FYNNEI. The CDR3 DNA reads as TGTGCCAGCAACATACTCGGCAACAACTACGAGCAGTACTTC. Translating it yields CASNILGNNYEQYF.

The rearrangement links TRBV2 to TRBJ1-2; D possibly corresponds to TRBD1 (6 bases). The CDR3 runs 13 residues. V dropped 6 bases and J dropped 5 bases, with 13 bases sitting between them. CDR1 is SNHLY and CDR2 is FYNNEI in the germline V gene. The CDR3 spells CASSRQAEYGYTF. As DNA, the CDR3 is TGTGCCAGCAGCCGACAGGCTGAGTATGGCTACACCTTC. Based on the CDR3 plus reference TRBV2 and TRBJ1-2, the full variable domain is EPEVTQTPSHQVTQMGQEVILRCVPISNHLYFYWYRQILGQKVEFLVSFYNNEISEKSEIFDDQFSVERPDGSNFTLKIRSTKLEDSAMYFCASSRQAEYGYTFGSGTRLTVV.

The chain employs TRBV18 and TRBJ1-5; D gene unclear. V was cut by 2 bases and J by 6 bases, with 11 bases left in between. This CDR3 has 14 residues. CDR1 and CDR2 from the germline V gene are KGHSH and LQKENI. The CDR3 region has the DNA TGTGCCAGCTCACCAACTCGGGAAACTCAGCCCCAGCATTTT. Encoded protein: CASSPTRETQPQHF.

A single count supports this clone. The chain uses TRBV25-1 and TRBJ2-3; D uncertain. The V and J ends lost 2 bases and 2 bases respectively, with 17 bases between them. Germline V gene data show CDR1 as MGHDK and CDR2 as SYGVNS. The CDR3 is made up of 17 amino acids. Here the CDR3 DNA reads TGTGCCAGCAGTGAAAATCAGGCATCGATTTACACAGATACGCAGTATTTT. Amino acid sequence: CASSENQASIYTDTQYF.

V usage is TRBV19 and J usage is TRBJ2-1; 16 bases agree with TRBD2. The CDR3 is 16 residues long. The germline CDR1 and CDR2 sequences are LNHDA and SQIVND (reference sequence). V shed 4 bases, J shed 8 bases, and the junction held 5 bases outside the gene matches. The CDR3 is CASSRGTSGRVDEQFF. In DNA form, the CDR3 reads TGTGCCAGTAGTAGAGGGACTAGCGGGAGGGTCGATGAGCAGTTCTTC.

The rearrangement links TRBV5-1 to TRBJ1-1; maybe TRBD1 (5 bases). Germline V gives CDR1 SGHRS, CDR2 YFSETQ. This CDR3 has 17 amino acids. Trimming stripped 0 bases from V and 5 bases from J, with 20 bases between. The CDR3 nucleotides read TGCGCCAGCAGCTTGGCCGTGTGGGGCGCAGGCGGTACTGAAGCTTTCTTT. Amino acids: CASSLAVWGAGGTEAFF.

The rearrangement joins TRBV19 to TRBJ2-7; D remains unclear. Germline assignment: CDR1 LNHDA and CDR2 SQIVND (reference sequence). The ends were cut back, 6 bases at V and 3 bases at J, with 6 bases in the middle. The CDR3 contains 11 residues. The CDR3 reads CASSHLYEQYF. The CDR3 bases are TGTGCCAGTAGCCACCTCTACGAGCAGTACTTC.

This chain connects TRBV6-5 to TRBJ2-3; 8 bases match TRBD2. The germline V gene has CDR1 MNHEY and CDR2 SVGAGI. The CDR3 spans 14 residues. Trimming cost V 7 bases and J 2 bases; bases outside gene matches: 5. The CDR3 protein is CASKRGGYTDTQYF. In DNA form, the CDR3 reads TGTGCCAGCAAACGGGGGGGGTACACAGATACGCAGTATTTT.

This chain connects TRBV30 to TRBJ2-7; D may be TRBD1 or TRBD2 (5 bases each). Germline V gene lookup returns CDR1 GTSNPN and CDR2 SVGIG (reference sequence). The V and J ends lost 3 bases and 2 bases respectively, with 11 bases between them. The CDR3 totals 13 residues. CDR3 DNA: TGTGCCTGGAGCGAGACAGCGGCCTACGAGCAGTACTTC. Encoded protein: CAWSETAAYEQYF.

The rearrangement uses TRBV5-5 and TRBJ1-2; D call uncertain. The V and J ends lost 0 bases and 2 bases respectively, with 11 bases between them. From germline, CDR1 is SGHKS and CDR2 YYEKEE (reference sequence). This CDR3 region has 15 residues. In nucleotides, the CDR3 is TGTGCCAGCAGCTTGGATCCGGGTGAAAACTATGGCTACACCTTC. It yields the protein CASSLDPGENYGYTF.

This clone was recorded only once. The rearrangement joins TRBV27 to TRBJ2-2, with 7 bases lining up with TRBD2. The CDR3 consists of 15 residues. V gave up 2 bases and J gave up 4 bases; unmatched junction bases: 4. The germline gives CDR1 MNHEY, CDR2 SMNVEV (reference sequence). Here the CDR3 DNA reads TGTGCCAGCAGTTTAGCAGCGGGGTCCACCGGGGAGCTGTTTTTT. It codes for CASSLAAGSTGELFF.

This rearrangement joins TRBV28 to TRBJ1-1, with 10 nucleotides matching TRBD1. The V and J ends lost 2 bases and 1 base, in that order; junction bases with no gene match: 4. The CDR3 is made up of 16 amino acids. Germline values: CDR1 MDHEN, CDR2 SYDVKM. The chain's CDR3 is CASSLGQGVGNTEAFF. The CDR3 DNA reads TGTGCCAGCAGTTTAGGACAGGGGGTGGGGAACACTGAAGCTTTCTTT.